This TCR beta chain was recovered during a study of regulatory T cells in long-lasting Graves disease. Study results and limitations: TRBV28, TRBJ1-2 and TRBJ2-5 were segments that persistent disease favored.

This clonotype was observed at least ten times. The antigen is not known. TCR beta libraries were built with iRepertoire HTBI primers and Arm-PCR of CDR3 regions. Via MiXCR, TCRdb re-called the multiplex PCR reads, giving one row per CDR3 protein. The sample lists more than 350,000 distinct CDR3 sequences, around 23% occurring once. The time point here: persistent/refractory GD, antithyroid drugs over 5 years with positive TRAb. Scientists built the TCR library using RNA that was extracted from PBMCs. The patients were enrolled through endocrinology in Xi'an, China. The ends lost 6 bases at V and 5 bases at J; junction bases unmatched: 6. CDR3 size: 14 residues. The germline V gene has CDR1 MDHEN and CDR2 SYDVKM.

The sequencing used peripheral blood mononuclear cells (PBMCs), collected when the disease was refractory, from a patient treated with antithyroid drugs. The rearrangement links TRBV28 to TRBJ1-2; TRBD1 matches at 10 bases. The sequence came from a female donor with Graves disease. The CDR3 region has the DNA TGTGCCAGCAGCCCCGGGACAGGGGATTATGGCTACACCTTC. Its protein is CASSPGTGDYGYTF.